Below, 8 T cell receptor beta chains from the same sample are listed, as sequenced in a study of glioma-infiltrating T cells. Using RNA template, CDR3s of TCR alpha and beta were amplified with iRepertoire arm-PCR. TCRdb reprocessed the multiplex PCR reads with MiXCR, giving one entry per CDR3 protein. The table lists about 130,000 distinct CDR3 sequences, 24% of them singletons. Material for sequencing was glioma tissue, nonneoplastic brain tissue, or PBMCs (not recorded which). The receptors were gathered from a human donor with low-grade glioma or glioblastoma, undergoing nonglioma brain surgery, or in good health (not recorded which).

In regard to this clonotype: A read error may account for a junction end that differs from germline. The chain combines TRBV12-3 or TRBV12-4 with TRBJ1-2; D is perhaps TRBD1 (5 bases). The CDR3 spans 12 residues. Here the CDR3 reads CASGEWGHGYAF. The CDR3 DNA sequence: TGTGCCAGCGGGGAATGGGGCCATGGCTACGCCTTC.

V and J are TRBV7-9 and TRBJ2-1; TRBD1 matches at 7 bases. CDR1 is SEHNR, CDR2 FQNEAQ, per germline (reference sequence). This CDR3 has 14 residues. With V trimmed by 4 bases and J by 7 bases, 7 bases remained unmatched. CDR3 sequence (DNA): TGTGCCAGCAGCTCTAGGGGGCTTAGGAATGAGCAGTTCTTC. It specifies CASSSRGLRNEQFF.

This clonotype has a handful of counts. This chain joins TRBV6-6 and TRBJ2-6; D unresolved. Trimming pared 0 bases from V and 1 base from J, leaving 7 bases between. CDR1 is MNHNY and CDR2 is SVGAGI in the germline V gene (reference sequence). CDR3 length: 16 residues. CDR3 loop: CASSYSYFSGANVLTF. CDR3 DNA: TGTGCCAGCAGTTACTCGTATTTTTCTGGGGCCAACGTCCTGACTTTC.

This clonotype appeared many times. V and J are TRBV7-9 and TRBJ1-1, with D possibly being TRBD1 (5 bases). The CDR3 is made up of 14 amino acids. Trimming cost V 6 bases and J 1 base, with 12 bases left between them. CDR1 and CDR2 from the germline V gene are SEHNR and FQNEAQ (reference sequence). The CDR3 coding sequence is TGTGCCAGCAGTCTCGGGACGGCGAACACTGAAGCTTTCTTT. Protein sequence: CASSLGTANTEAFF. The variable domain in full, completed from reference TRBV7-9 and TRBJ1-1, reads DTGVSQNPRHKITKRGQNVTFRCDPISEHNRLYWYRQTLGQGPEFLTYFQNEAQLEKSRLLSDRFSAERPKGSFSTLEIQRTEQGDSAMYLCASSLGTANTEAFFGQGTRLTVV.

J is TRBJ2-3 and V is TRBV20-1, with 9 bases lining up with TRBD2. Germline CDR1 and CDR2: DFQATT and SNEGSKA (reference sequence). With 4 bases clipped from V and 5 bases from J, the junction kept 7 bases outside the gene matches. The CDR3 is 14 amino acids. CDR3 in DNA: TGCAGTGCTATTTGGGCGGGGGGGGAAGATACGCAGTATTTT. Encoded protein: CSAIWAGGEDTQYF.

This clonotype was seen ten or more times. The rearrangement joins TRBV7-8 to TRBJ2-3; D might be TRBD1 (6 bases). Germline assignment: CDR1 SGHVS and CDR2 FQNEAQ. V lost 5 bases and J 0 bases, leaving 15 bases between the germline ends. The CDR3 extends over 16 amino acids. CDR3 DNA: TGTGCCAGCAGCGCACGGTGGACAGCGAGCACAGATACGCAGTATTTT. It codes for CASSARWTASTDTQYF. Full variable domain (missing parts from reference TRBV7-8 and TRBJ2-3): GAGVSQSPRYKVAKRGQDVALRCDPISGHVSLFWYQQALGQGPEFLTYFQNEAQLDKSGLPSDRFFAERPEGSVSTLKIQRTQQEDSAVYLCASSARWTASTDTQYFGPGTRLTVL.

This clonotype was observed a handful of times. The chain has TRBV7-3 and TRBJ1-1; D perhaps matches TRBD1 (5 bases). Germline loops: CDR1 SGHTA, CDR2 FQGTGA. The CDR3 covers 13 residues. Trimming cost V 2 bases and J 5 bases, with 9 bases left between them. The CDR3 DNA reads TGTGCCAGCAGCTTACAGGGTTGGACTGAAGCTTTCTTT. It encodes CASSLQGWTEAFF.

The chain recombines TRBV7-2 with TRBJ1-5; D is perhaps TRBD1 (5 bases). V lost 4 bases and J lost 6, with 16 bases in between. The CDR3 extends over 15 amino acids. In germline, CDR1 is SGHTA, CDR2 FQGNSA. In DNA, the CDR3 is TGTGCCAGCAGCTCAACCCGGACGGGGCCTCAGCCCCAGCATTTT. Its protein is CASSSTRTGPQPQHF.